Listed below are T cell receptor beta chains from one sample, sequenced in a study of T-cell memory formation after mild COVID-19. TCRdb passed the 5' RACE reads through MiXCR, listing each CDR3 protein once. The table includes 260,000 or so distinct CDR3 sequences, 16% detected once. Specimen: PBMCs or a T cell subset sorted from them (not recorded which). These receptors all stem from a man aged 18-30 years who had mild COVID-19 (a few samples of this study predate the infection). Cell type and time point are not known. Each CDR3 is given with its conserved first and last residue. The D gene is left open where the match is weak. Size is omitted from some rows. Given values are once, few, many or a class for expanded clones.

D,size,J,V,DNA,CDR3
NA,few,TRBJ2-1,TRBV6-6,TGTGCCAGCAGTTACTCCACCGATGCCGAGGTTGAGCAGTTCTTC,CASSYSTDAEVEQFF
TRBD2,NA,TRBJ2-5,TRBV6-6,TGTGCCAGCAGTTACCGCCCGGGACTAGCGGGGGCTGAGACCCAGTACTTC,CASSYRPGLAGAETQYF
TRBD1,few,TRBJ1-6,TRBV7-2,TGTGCCAGCAGCTTCGACAGGGTTTACTCACCCCTCCACTTT,CASSFDRVYSPLHF
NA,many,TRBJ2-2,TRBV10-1,TGCGCCAGCAGTGAGAATTCCGGGGAGCTGTTTTTT,CASSENSGELFF
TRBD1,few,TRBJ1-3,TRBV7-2,TGTGCCAGCACCCCGACAGGGACTGAATCTGGAAACACCATATATTTT,CASTPTGTESGNTIYF
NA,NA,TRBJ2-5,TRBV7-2,TGTGCCAGCAGCTTTAACTTGCAAGAGACCCAGTACTTC,CASSFNLQETQYF
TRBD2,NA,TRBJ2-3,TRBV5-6,TGTGCCAGCAGCCGACGAGCGGGGATCACAGATACGCAGTATTTT,CASSRRAGITDTQYF
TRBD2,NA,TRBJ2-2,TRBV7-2,TGTGCCAGCGACTCCCGACTAGCGGGAACCGGGGAGCTGTTTTTT,CASDSRLAGTGELFF
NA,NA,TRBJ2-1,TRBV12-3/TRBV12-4,TGTGCCAGCAGCCTTAGGGGGGGAGCAAAGGGGGAGCAGTTCTTC,CASSLRGGAKGEQFF
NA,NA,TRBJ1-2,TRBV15,TGTGCCACCAGCAGAGAGGGTGACAACTATGGCTACACCTTC,CATSREGDNYGYTF
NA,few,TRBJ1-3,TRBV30,TGTGCCTGGAGGGCCCACGCTGGAAACACCATATATTTT,CAWRAHAGNTIYF
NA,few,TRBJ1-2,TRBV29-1,TGCAGCGTTGTTGTGACGGACTATGGCTACACCTTC,CSVVVTDYGYTF
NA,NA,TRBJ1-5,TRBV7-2,TGTGCCAGCAGCTTAGAGGTCGAGATGAGGGGACAGCCCCAGCATTTT,CASSLEVEMRGQPQHF
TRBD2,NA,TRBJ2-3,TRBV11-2,TGTGCCAGCAGCTTAGGGGACTACAGCACAGATACGCAGTATTTT,CASSLGDYSTDTQYF
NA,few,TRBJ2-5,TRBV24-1,TGTGCCACGAGGGCCCGGGCCCTGGAAGGGACCCAGTACTTC,CATRARALEGTQYF
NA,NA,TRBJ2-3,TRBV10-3,TGTGCCATCGGCGACTTCACAGATACGCAGTATTTT,CAIGDFTDTQYF
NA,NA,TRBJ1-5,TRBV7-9,TGTGCCAGCAGCCAGGACATAAGCAATCAGCCCCAGCATTTT,CASSQDISNQPQHF